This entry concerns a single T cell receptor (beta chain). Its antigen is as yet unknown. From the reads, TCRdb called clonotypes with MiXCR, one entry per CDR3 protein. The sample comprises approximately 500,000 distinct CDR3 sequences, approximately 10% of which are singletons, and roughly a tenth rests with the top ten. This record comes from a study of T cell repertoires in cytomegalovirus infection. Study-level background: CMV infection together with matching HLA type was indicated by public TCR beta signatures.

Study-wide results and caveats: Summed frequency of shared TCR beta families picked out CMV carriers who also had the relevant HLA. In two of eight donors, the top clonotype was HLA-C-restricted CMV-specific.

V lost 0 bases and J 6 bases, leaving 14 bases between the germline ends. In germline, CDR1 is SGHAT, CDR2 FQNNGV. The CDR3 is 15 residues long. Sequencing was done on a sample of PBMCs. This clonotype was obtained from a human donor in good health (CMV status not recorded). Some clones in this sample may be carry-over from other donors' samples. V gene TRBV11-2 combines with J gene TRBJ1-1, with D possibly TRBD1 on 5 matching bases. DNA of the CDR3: TGTGCCAGCAGCTTAGAGGGGGGGACTAGGGCTGAAGCTTTCTTT. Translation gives CASSLEGGTRAEAFF. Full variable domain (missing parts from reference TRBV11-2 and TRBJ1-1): EAGVAQSPRYKIIEKRQSVAFWCNPISGHATLYWYQQILGQGPKLLIQFQNNGVVDDSQLPKDRFSAERLKGVDSTLKIQPAKLEDSAVYLCASSLEGGTRAEAFFGQGTRLTVV.